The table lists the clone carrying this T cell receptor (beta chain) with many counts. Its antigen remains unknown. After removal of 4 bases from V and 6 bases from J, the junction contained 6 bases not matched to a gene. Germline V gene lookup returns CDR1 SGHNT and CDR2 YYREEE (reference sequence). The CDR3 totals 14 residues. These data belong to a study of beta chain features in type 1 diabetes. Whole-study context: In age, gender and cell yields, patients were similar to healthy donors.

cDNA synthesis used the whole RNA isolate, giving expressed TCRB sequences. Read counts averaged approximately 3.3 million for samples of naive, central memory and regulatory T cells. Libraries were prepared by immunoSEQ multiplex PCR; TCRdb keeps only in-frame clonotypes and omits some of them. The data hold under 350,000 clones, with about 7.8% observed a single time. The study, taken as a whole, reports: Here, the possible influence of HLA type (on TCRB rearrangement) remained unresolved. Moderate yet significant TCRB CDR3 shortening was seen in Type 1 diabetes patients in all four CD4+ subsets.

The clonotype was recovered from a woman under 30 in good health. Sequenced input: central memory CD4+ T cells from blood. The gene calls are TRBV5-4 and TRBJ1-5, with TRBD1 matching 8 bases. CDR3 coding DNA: TGTGCCAGCAGCAGGGACAGGTCGGGTCAGCCCCAGCATTTT. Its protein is CASSRDRSGQPQHF.